This T cell receptor beta chain originates from a study of T cell responses to AZD1222 COVID-19 vaccine. In regard to this clone: Antigen: not known.

Overall study findings and caveats: The reported proportion of spike-specific TCRs targeting unmutated variant regions was nearly half. The donor cohort was predominantly white British with a female majority, and clonal diversity may have been underestimated. Baseline antibody screening turned up just a handful of seropositive AZD1222 recipients. Spike-wide coverage was observed for vaccine-associated CD4 TCRs, with dominant responses at 160-218 and 743-854.

Assay used: immunoSEQ multiplex PCR; TCRdb lists only in-frame clones, some missing. The sample holds roughly 99,000 clones, around nine tenths seen once. The CDR3 is 15 amino acids. Germline CDR1 reads MDHEN; CDR2 reads SYDVKM. The V and J ends lost 3 bases and 7 bases respectively, with 15 bases between them. The sample here was peripheral blood, taken 28 days after the second AZD1222 dose. The chain uses TRBV28 and TRBJ1-4; a weak D match, TRBD1 (6 bases). This TCR was recovered from an adult who received the AZD1222 COVID-19 vaccine. CDR3 DNA: TGTGCCAGCAGTTTCGGGGGGCGCGGAGGTGAAAAACTGTTTTTT. Its translation is CASSFGGRGGEKLFF.